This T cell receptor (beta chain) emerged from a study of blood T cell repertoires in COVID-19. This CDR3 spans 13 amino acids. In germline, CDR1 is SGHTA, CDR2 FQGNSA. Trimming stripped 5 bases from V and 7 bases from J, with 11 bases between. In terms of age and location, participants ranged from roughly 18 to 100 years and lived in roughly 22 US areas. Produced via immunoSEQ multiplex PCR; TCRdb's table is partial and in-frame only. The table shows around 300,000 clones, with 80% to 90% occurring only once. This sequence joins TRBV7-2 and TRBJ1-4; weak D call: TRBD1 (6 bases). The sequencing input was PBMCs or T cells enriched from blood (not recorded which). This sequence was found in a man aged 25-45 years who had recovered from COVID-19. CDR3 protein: CASSPGGLEKLFF. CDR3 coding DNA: TGTGCCAGCAGCCCCGGGGGGCTTGAAAAACTGTTTTTT.